The clone carrying this TCR beta chain has a count of ten or more. The antigen remains unidentified. This entry is derived from a study of response to subunit inactivated influenza vaccine. General study findings and limits: Authors suggested seasonal influenza vaccinations each recruit few new T cells.

TCRdb fed the RT-PCR reads into MiXCR, producing one record per CDR3 protein. The sample contains around 490,000 distinct CDR3 sequences, approximately 7.1% of which appear only once. The V gene end was trimmed by 7 bases and the J gene end by 9 bases; junction bases not matched to a gene: 13. The CDR3 is made up of 16 amino acids. The germline V gene has CDR1 MNHNS and CDR2 SASEGT. The sample in question was PBMCs from blood, obtained around 25 months after vaccination. The chain recombines TRBV6-1 with TRBJ2-4, with 12 bases lining up with TRBD1. The sequence was collected from a man aged 50-75 years who received an inactivated influenza vaccine. The chain's CDR3 is CASTEKTGQGASIQYF. The CDR3 DNA reads as TGTGCCAGCACCGAAAAAACGGGACAGGGGGCTTCCATTCAGTACTTC.